This T cell receptor beta chain was sequenced in a study of cytomegalovirus exposure and HLA in healthy donors. J was trimmed by 6 bases and V by 4 bases; bases with no gene match: 10. Looked up from germline, CDR1 is ENHRY and CDR2 is SYGVKD. This CDR3 is 15 amino acids long. Both 60 Vbeta primers and 13 Jbeta primers went into the PCR. TCRdb's copy holds only in-frame clones and misses some; the assay was immunoSEQ multiplex PCR. This table holds about 140,000 clones, around 80% found once. The gene calls are TRBV10-3 and TRBJ1-2; 8 bases agree with TRBD1. This sequence originates from a male donor in good health and CMV-seronegative. Source material: PBMCs. CDR3 nucleotides: TGTGCCATCAGTGGCCAGGGACAGGAAAAGGATGGCTACACCTTC. Translated, it gives CAISGQGQEKDGYTF.